This passage covers 15 T cell receptor beta chains from one sample sequenced in a study of STAT5B mutations in CD4+ large granular lymphocyte leukemia. Only in-frame clones appear in the TCRdb table, and some are missing; sequencing was by immunoSEQ multiplex PCR. The table shows 30,000 or so clones, with over 70% occurring only once. Sequencing was performed on CD4+ T cells from blood buffy coats. Every receptor here comes from a human donor in good health.

The CDR3 sequence: CASSPGTEINYGYTF. The DNA for the CDR3 is TGTGCCAGCAGCCCCGGGACAGAGATTAACTATGGCTACACCTTC. The rearrangement links TRBV6-6 to TRBJ1-2; TRBD1 matches 7 bases. Looked up from germline, CDR1 is MNHNY and CDR2 is SVGAGI (reference sequence). V lost 6 bases to trimming and J lost 1 base; unmatched junction nucleotides: 8. The CDR3 runs 15 residues.

V is TRBV6-5 and J is TRBJ2-2; tentatively, D is TRBD2 (6 bases). V was shortened by 8 bases and J by 2 bases, with 12 bases between the two germline ends. Germline CDR1 is MNHEY and CDR2 is SVGAGI. The CDR3 length is 14 residues. This chain's CDR3 is CASALGLNTGELFF. The CDR3 nucleotides are TGTGCCAGCGCTTTGGGACTTAACACCGGGGAGCTGTTTTTT.

The rearrangement joins TRBV13 to TRBJ2-3; 8 bases are shared with TRBD1. The V gene's germline CDR1 is PRHDT and CDR2 FYEKMQ (reference sequence). The CDR3 totals 16 residues. Germline trimming cut 5 bases from V and 5 bases from J; bases unmatched to any gene: 12. CDR3 coding DNA: TGTGCCAGCAGCCCCGCGACAGGGGTTAGGGGAGATACGCAGTATTTT. Its translation: CASSPATGVRGDTQYF.

The chain carries TRBV6-1 and TRBJ1-1, with a tentative D call TRBD1 (6 bases). The V end lost 7 bases, the J end lost 3 bases, and 15 bases lay between the germline ends. CDR3 length: 14 amino acids. Germline CDR1 and CDR2: MNHNS and SASEGT. Here the CDR3 reads CASIRRGGDTEAFF. CDR3 DNA sequence: TGTGCCAGCATCAGAAGGGGGGGGGACACTGAAGCTTTCTTT.

The chain carries TRBV5-1 and TRBJ2-5; 9 positions agree with TRBD1. Germline loops: CDR1 SGHRS, CDR2 YFSETQ. CDR3 length: 17 residues. The ends lost 4 bases at V and 4 bases at J; junction bases unmatched: 14. CDR3 amino acids: CASSLSGTGNIGETQYF. In DNA form, the CDR3 reads TGCGCCAGCAGCCTGTCCGGGACAGGGAATATTGGAGAGACCCAGTACTTC.

The rearrangement links TRBV7-8 to TRBJ2-1, with TRBD1 identical over 7 bases. The CDR3 sequence is 14 residues long. V shed 5 bases, J shed 9 bases, and the junction held 10 bases outside the gene matches. CDR1 is SGHVS, CDR2 FQNEAQ, per germline. CDR3 DNA: TGTGCCAGCAGCCTCAGACAGGGACGGGGTGAGCAGTTCTTC. It encodes CASSLRQGRGEQFF.

The gene calls are TRBV10-3 and TRBJ2-5; a weak D match, TRBD2 (6 bases). This CDR3 spans 13 amino acids. V gave up 7 bases and J gave up 1 base, with 10 bases separating them. CDR1 and CDR2 (germline): ENHRY, SYGVKD. CDR3 protein: CAINRDFQETQYF. The DNA of the CDR3 is TGTGCCATCAATCGGGACTTCCAAGAGACCCAGTACTTC.

The rearrangement links TRBV19 to TRBJ1-5, with 7 bases matching TRBD1. The trim removed 3 bases at V and 1 base at J, leaving 3 bases unmatched. This CDR3 comprises 15 residues. The germline CDR1 and CDR2 sequences are LNHDA and SQIVND (reference sequence). The DNA of the CDR3 is TGTGCCAGTAGTATCGCCAGGGGGAGCAATCAGCCCCAGCATTTT. As protein: CASSIARGSNQPQHF. Filled out from reference TRBV19 and TRBJ1-5, the complete variable domain reads DGGITQSPKYLFRKEGQNVTLSCEQNLNHDAMYWYRQDPGQGLRLIYYSQIVNDFQKGDIAEGYSVSREKKESFPLTVTSAQKNPTAFYLCASSIARGSNQPQHFGDGTRLSIL.

This chain joins TRBV6-1 and TRBJ1-3; D is unresolved. Trimming left V 3 bases short and J 0 bases short, with 3 bases between. CDR3 length: 13 amino acids. Per germline, CDR1 MNHNS and CDR2 SASEGT. CDR3: CASSESSGNTIYF. DNA of the CDR3: TGTGCCAGCAGTGAGAGCTCTGGAAACACCATATATTTT.

V usage is TRBV5-4 and J usage is TRBJ2-7, with 8 bases aligning to TRBD2. Germline lookup yields CDR1 SGHNT and CDR2 YYREEE (reference sequence). This CDR3 is 15 amino acids long. Germline trimming cut 2 bases from V and 9 bases from J; bases unmatched to any gene: 13. CDR3 DNA: TGTGCCAGCAGCTTTGGCGGGGGGCCACTGGGCCCGCAGTACTTC. Translated, it gives CASSFGGGPLGPQYF.

In this sample, this clone turned up a few times. V usage is TRBV30 and J usage is TRBJ1-5; D is unclear. Germline V gene lookup returns CDR1 GTSNPN and CDR2 SVGIG (reference sequence). Deletions cut 1 base from V and 5 bases from J, with 9 bases between. CDR3 length equals 13 residues. The CDR3 region is CAWSDDSHQPQHF. The CDR3 DNA reads TGTGCCTGGAGTGACGATTCGCATCAGCCCCAGCATTTT.

The chain employs TRBV5-1 and TRBJ2-1, with 10 bases that match TRBD2. This CDR3 has 15 amino acids. The germline gives CDR1 SGHRS, CDR2 YFSETQ. V trimming: 4 bases; J trimming: 8 bases; junction bases outside the gene matches: 9. CDR3: CASSQGLADRDEQFF. The CDR3 DNA sequence: TGCGCCAGCAGCCAAGGACTAGCGGATCGGGATGAGCAGTTCTTC.

V and J are TRBV28 and TRBJ1-2; D unclear. The germline V gene has CDR1 MDHEN and CDR2 SYDVKM. The length of the CDR3 is 16 residues. Trimming took off 2 bases at V and 2 bases at J, with 15 bases between the two ends. The CDR3 sequence is CASSLRGQVGNYGYTF. The CDR3 bases are TGTGCCAGCAGTTTAAGAGGGCAGGTGGGCAACTATGGCTACACCTTC.

This sequence joins TRBV19 and TRBJ1-1; unclear D gene. The germline V gene has CDR1 LNHDA and CDR2 SQIVND (reference sequence). This CDR3 has 14 amino acids. Trimming left V 2 bases short and J 5 bases short, with 12 bases between. DNA of the CDR3: TGTGCCAGTAGTATATCCGGGCGTGGGACTGAAGCTTTCTTT. Protein product: CASSISGRGTEAFF.

This clone was seen once. CDR3 nucleotide sequence: TGTGCTAGTGGTCCCTCGGCGGGGAATACCTTGGGGGAGCTGTTTTTT. Protein: CASGPSAGNTLGELFF. The chain couples TRBV12-5 to TRBJ2-2; maybe TRBD2 (6 bases). The CDR3 is 16 amino acids. Germline V CDR1 and CDR2: LGHNT, FRNRAP. V dropped 5 bases and J dropped 8 bases, with 21 bases sitting between them.